One and the same sample provided the 22 T cell receptor beta chains below, sequenced in a study of graft-versus-host responses after intestinal transplantation (dated by TCRdb to about 2021). Their target antigens are unknown. Library creation used the immunoSEQ multiplex PCR assay. As stored in TCRdb, this immuneACCESS dataset retains in-frame rearrangements with V and J assigned. A fraction of the clones does not appear; measured against another copy, unresolved V genes explain less than half of the discrepancy, and the remainder lacks a known reason. Present in this sample are around 76,000 clones, about 94% of which were seen just once. The ten largest clones add up to less than 0.55% of the sample. Explained via the paper, the time point label denotes: cells obtained before transplantation from donor or recipient. The sample consisted of unstimulated CD8+ T cells sorted from spleen or lymph node cells, taken before intestinal transplant. Receptors were obtained from a human donor who received an intestinal transplant.

This sequence joins TRBV27 and TRBJ2-7, with 9 bases that match TRBD2. This CDR3 has 14 residues. Looked up from germline, CDR1 is MNHEY and CDR2 is SMNVEV (reference sequence). Losses at the gene ends were 6 bases for V and 9 bases for J; bases not matched to a gene: 12. CDR3 protein: CASRGAGGIRGQYF. Here the CDR3 DNA reads TGTGCCAGCAGGGGGGCGGGAGGGATACGAGGGCAGTACTTC.

This clone was recorded only once. J is TRBJ1-6 and V is TRBV19, with D tentatively TRBD1 (5 bases). This CDR3 comprises 15 residues. In germline, CDR1 is LNHDA, CDR2 SQIVND (reference sequence). V was clipped by 3 bases and J by 5 bases, with 11 bases between them. The CDR3, as DNA: TGTGCCAGTAGTATCGGGGCCCGGGATAATTCACCCCTCCACTTT. Its translation: CASSIGARDNSPLHF.

This chain connects TRBV29-1 to TRBJ1-2; D remains unclear. V was shortened by 6 bases and J by 8 bases, with 13 bases between the two germline ends. This CDR3 comprises 11 residues. From germline, CDR1 is SQVTM and CDR2 ANQGSEA. CDR3: CSVDPQQGYTF. DNA of the CDR3: TGCAGCGTGGACCCCCAGCAAGGCTACACCTTC.

The chain joins TRBV7-2 to TRBJ2-5, with a weak D call TRBD2 (6 bases). Germline V gene lookup returns CDR1 SGHTA and CDR2 FQGNSA. The CDR3 consists of 15 residues. Trimming took off 2 bases at V and 7 bases at J, with 17 bases between the two ends. Here the CDR3 reads CASSLRGGGAVTQYF. The CDR3 nucleotides read TGTGCCAGCAGCTTAAGGGGCGGCGGGGCGGTGACCCAGTACTTC.

This chain links TRBV27 with TRBJ1-2; 9 bases map to TRBD1. This CDR3 contains 16 residues. V was clipped by 0 bases and J by 5 bases; unmatched bases: 7. Germline V gene sequence: CDR1 MNHEY, CDR2 SMNVEV (reference sequence). The CDR3 sequence: CASSLSGQGWGYGYTF. The CDR3 bases are TGTGCCAGCAGTTTATCGGGACAGGGATGGGGGTATGGCTACACCTTC.

The chain joins TRBV28 to TRBJ2-1, with a possible D match to TRBD2 (6 bases). Trimming took off 2 bases at V and 7 bases at J, with 18 bases between the two ends. Germline V lookup: CDR1 MDHEN, CDR2 SYDVKM. CDR3 length: 16 amino acids. CDR3: CASSLSLTGVENEQFF. The CDR3 nucleotides read TGTGCCAGCAGTTTAAGTCTAACGGGAGTTGAAAATGAGCAGTTCTTC.

This clone has a handful of counts. This chain uses TRBV4-1 with TRBJ1-4, with no clear D. V lost 2 bases and J 3 bases, leaving 10 bases between the germline ends. The CDR3 extends over 15 amino acids. Germline V gene data show CDR1 as MGHRA and CDR2 as YSYEKL. The CDR3 region is CASSQLEGSNEKLFF. CDR3 bases: TGCGCCAGCAGCCAATTGGAGGGATCTAATGAAAAACTGTTTTTT.

This chain connects TRBV5-1 to TRBJ1-2; 7 bases are shared with TRBD1. V was pared by 0 bases and J by 5 bases, with 7 bases of the junction left unmatched. CDR1 SGHRS and CDR2 YFSETQ come from the germline V gene. This CDR3 contains 15 residues. CDR3 region: CASSLGTVTGYGYTF. CDR3 coding DNA: TGCGCCAGCAGCTTGGGAACTGTGACAGGGTATGGCTACACCTTC.

The chain has TRBV30 and TRBJ1-2; D is ambiguous. The V end lost 0 bases, the J end lost 6 bases, and 11 bases lay between the germline ends. Germline V gives CDR1 GTSNPN, CDR2 SVGIG (reference sequence). The CDR3 runs to 13 residues. CDR3 DNA: TGTGCCTGGAGTGTACTCCCTCGGGATGGCTACACCTTC. It translates to CAWSVLPRDGYTF.

This rearrangement joins TRBV7-2 to TRBJ2-1; D possibly matches TRBD1 or TRBD2 (5 bases each). Trimming cost V 6 bases and J 5 bases, with 11 bases left between them. The germline gives CDR1 SGHTA, CDR2 FQGNSA. This CDR3 spans 13 amino acids. In DNA, the CDR3 is TGTGCCAGCAGTGGGACCTTCGACAATGAGCAGTTCTTC. Translating it yields CASSGTFDNEQFF.

The chain employs TRBV28 and TRBJ1-2; 7 nucleotides align to TRBD1. Unmatched junction bases numbered 8, after V lost 3 bases and J lost 7 bases. The CDR3 is 14 amino acids. Germline CDR1 is MDHEN and CDR2 is SYDVKM. CDR3 sequence: CASSFSQGGGGYTF. The CDR3 DNA reads as TGTGCCAGCAGTTTTTCTCAGGGGGGCGGTGGCTACACCTTC.

The rearrangement joins TRBV5-1 to TRBJ1-1, with TRBD1 identical over 8 bases. CDR3 length equals 15 residues. V lost 6 bases to trimming and J lost 3 bases; unmatched junction nucleotides: 10. Germline assignment: CDR1 SGHRS and CDR2 YFSETQ. The CDR3 coding sequence is TGCGCCAGCACCCTCGGACAGGGTGGGGACACTGAAGCTTTCTTT. Its translation is CASTLGQGGDTEAFF.

The genes are TRBV7-8 and TRBJ1-2; D remains ambiguous. This CDR3 is 12 amino acids long. CDR1 is SGHVS and CDR2 is FQNEAQ in the germline V gene. V was cut by 1 base and J by 7 bases, with 7 bases left in between. In DNA, the CDR3 is TGTGCCAGCAGCTTAGGGGATCGTGGCTACACCTTC. Encoded protein: CASSLGDRGYTF.

J is TRBJ2-7 and V is TRBV27; D tentatively reads TRBD1 or TRBD2 (6 bases each). Germline values: CDR1 MNHEY, CDR2 SMNVEV (reference sequence). This CDR3 contains 14 residues. The ends were cut back, 2 bases at V and 4 bases at J, with 12 bases in the middle. The CDR3 nucleotides read TGTGCCAGCAGTTTAACTCCGGGGGCGTACGAGCAGTACTTC. This gives the protein CASSLTPGAYEQYF.

V and J are TRBV27 and TRBJ2-7; D is possibly TRBD2 (5 bases). V was cut by 8 bases and J by 0 bases, with 8 bases left in between. Germline V gene sequence: CDR1 MNHEY, CDR2 SMNVEV (reference sequence). There are 12 residues in the CDR3. The chain's CDR3 is CASGLFSYEQYF. CDR3 coding DNA: TGTGCCAGCGGACTTTTCTCCTACGAGCAGTACTTC.

This chain uses TRBV27 with TRBJ1-5; D perhaps matches TRBD1 (6 bases). V lost 6 bases to trimming and J lost 2 bases, with 20 bases between them. Germline values: CDR1 MNHEY, CDR2 SMNVEV (reference sequence). The CDR3 has 17 amino acids. The CDR3 DNA follows: TGTGCCAGCAGCTCAACAGGGTCCTATAAGGGCAATCAGCCCCAGCATTTT. This sequence encodes CASSSTGSYKGNQPQHF.

The table lists this clone with a count of one. The CDR3 spells CASSPLQGSGGELFF. CDR3 bases: TGTGCCAGCAGCCCATTACAGGGCTCGGGCGGGGAGCTGTTTTTT. This chain connects TRBV4-2 to TRBJ2-2; TRBD1 is a possible D gene (6 bases). Between the trimmed V and J ends, which lost 4 bases and 7 bases, there was a span of 16 bases. The CDR3 totals 15 residues. Germline assignment: CDR1 LGHNA and CDR2 YNFKEQ.

The CDR3 sequence is CASSMGLRQTSSYNEQFF. CDR3 nucleotide sequence: TGTGCCAGTAGCATGGGTCTTCGTCAGACGAGCTCCTACAATGAGCAGTTCTTC. The chain uses TRBV19 and TRBJ2-1; D gene ambiguous. This CDR3 has 18 amino acids. Germline loops: CDR1 LNHDA, CDR2 SQIVND (reference sequence). V lost 6 bases to trimming and J lost 0 bases, with 21 bases between them. The full variable domain, its missing parts supplied by reference TRBV19 and TRBJ2-1, is DGGITQSPKYLFRKEGQNVTLSCEQNLNHDAMYWYRQDPGQGLRLIYYSQIVNDFQKGDIAEGYSVSREKKESFPLTVTSAQKNPTAFYLCASSMGLRQTSSYNEQFFGPGTRLTVL.

This CDR3 is CASSPPPLFVGVSSYEQYF. DNA for the CDR3: TGTGCCAGCTCACCACCCCCCTTATTTGTCGGAGTGTCCTCCTACGAGCAGTACTTC. The chain uses TRBV18 and TRBJ2-7; D call uncertain. V lost 0 bases, J lost 0 bases, and 21 bases lay in between. Germline assignment: CDR1 KGHSH and CDR2 LQKENI. This CDR3 is built from 19 residues.

The chain employs TRBV5-1 and TRBJ2-1; possible D gene TRBD2, 5 bases. Germline V gives CDR1 SGHRS, CDR2 YFSETQ. CDR3 length equals 17 residues. The V end was cut by 1 base, the J end by 8 bases, with 22 bases between. In nucleotides, the CDR3 is TGCGCCAGCAGCTTGCCGGCTAGATTACGGAGGAAGTATGAGCAGTTCTTC. This encodes CASSLPARLRRKYEQFF.

The CDR3 reads CASSLVATTGELFF. CDR3 in DNA: TGTGCCAGCAGCTTGGTAGCGACTACCGGGGAGCTGTTTTTT. V usage is TRBV5-6 and J usage is TRBJ2-2; the D gene is possibly TRBD2 (5 bases). Per germline, CDR1 SGHDT and CDR2 YYEEEE. The V gene lost 0 bases and the J gene lost 5 bases, with 8 bases spanning the gap. CDR3 length equals 14 residues.

This clone was seen just once. The chain joins TRBV5-1 to TRBJ1-1, with a weak D call TRBD1 (6 bases). V was pared by 7 bases and J by 2 bases, with 12 bases between. Germline V gene sequence: CDR1 SGHRS, CDR2 YFSETQ. The CDR3 contains 13 residues. Here the CDR3 DNA reads TGCGCCAGCGCCAAGGACAGTAACACTGAAGCTTTCTTT. It codes for CASAKDSNTEAFF.